The 10 T cell receptor beta chains in this list originate from one sample, sequenced in a study of T cell clones after liver transplantation. TCRdb's copy holds only in-frame clones and misses some; the assay was immunoSEQ multiplex PCR. The sample holds about 15,000 clones; roughly 91% are singletons and the top ten take approximately 50%. The source material was CD8+ T cells from blood, sampled before liver transplant. The receptors were sampled from a human donor who received a liver transplant.

The rearrangement uses TRBV7-9 and TRBJ1-1, with TRBD1 matching over 10 bases. This CDR3 has 15 amino acids. With 5 bases clipped from V and 3 bases from J, the junction kept 6 bases outside the gene matches. The germline V gene has CDR1 SEHNR and CDR2 FQNEAQ (reference sequence). DNA for the CDR3: TGTGCCAGCAGCCACGGACAGGGGGGAGACACTGAAGCTTTCTTT. As protein: CASSHGQGGDTEAFF.

This clone is a singleton in its sample. V and J are TRBV25-1 and TRBJ2-7, with TRBD1 as a possible D gene (6 bases). Trimming shortened V by 4 bases and J by 3 bases, and 13 bases separated the two germline ends. From germline, CDR1 is MGHDK and CDR2 SYGVNS. CDR3 length equals 14 residues. CDR3 protein: CASSGQEIGYEQYF. CDR3 nucleotides: TGTGCCAGCAGTGGACAGGAGATAGGCTACGAGCAGTACTTC.

The chain combines TRBV21-1 with TRBJ2-2; the D call of TRBD1 is as the table states it, not checked on the DNA. TRBV21-1 is a pseudogene. This CDR3 comprises 15 residues. The CDR3 reads CASNQDRGNTGELFF. DNA for the CDR3: TGTGCCAGCAACCAGGACAGGGGGAACACCGGGGAGCTGTTTTTT.

The chain combines TRBV7-9 with TRBJ2-7; 8 bases are a match to TRBD1. This CDR3 is built from 14 residues. Germline V gene sequence: CDR1 SEHNR, CDR2 FQNEAQ (reference sequence). Losses at the gene ends were 2 bases for V and 6 bases for J; bases not matched to a gene: 6. In DNA form, the CDR3 reads TGTGCCAGCAGCTTAACCCAGGGGGCCTCCGAGCAGTACTTC. This sequence encodes CASSLTQGASEQYF.

This clone was recorded once. This chain links TRBV19 with TRBJ2-5; D might be TRBD2 (6 bases). V shed 1 base and J shed 2 bases, with 17 bases lying between them. Germline CDR1 and CDR2: LNHDA and SQIVND (reference sequence). There are 17 residues in the CDR3. CDR3: CASSIVSGWGSQETQYF. In nucleotides, the CDR3 is TGTGCCAGTAGTATAGTAAGCGGGTGGGGGAGTCAAGAGACCCAGTACTTC.

This rearrangement joins TRBV5-3 to TRBJ1-1; D not resolved. TRBV5-3 is reported as an ORF; its role is uncertain. This CDR3 contains 12 residues. Trimming stripped 8 bases from V and 4 bases from J, with 12 bases between. The CDR3 reads CASPWRVTEAFF. For the CDR3, the DNA is TGTGCCAGCCCGTGGAGAGTCACTGAAGCTTTCTTT.

This chain joins TRBV7-9 and TRBJ2-1, with TRBD2 matching 11 bases. Per germline, CDR1 SEHNR and CDR2 FQNEAQ (reference sequence). With V trimmed by 6 bases and J by 8 bases, 15 bases remained unmatched. The CDR3 runs to 17 residues. This CDR3 reads CASRYRRSSGRFDEQFF. The CDR3 DNA reads as TGTGCCAGCAGGTATCGACGTTCTAGCGGGAGGTTCGATGAGCAGTTCTTC.

V and J are TRBV4-1 and TRBJ2-1; possibly TRBD1 for D (7 bases). Trimming left V 3 bases short and J 10 bases short, with 19 bases between. Germline CDR1 is MGHRA and CDR2 is YSYEKL. This CDR3 contains 15 residues. The CDR3 DNA is TGCGCCAGCAGCCAGATCACGGGCCAGGGGGGCGAGCAGTTCTTC. Its protein product is CASSQITGQGGEQFF.

This chain links TRBV11-2 with TRBJ2-7, with 9 bases identical to TRBD2. The CDR3 extends over 13 amino acids. Germline V gene data show CDR1 as SGHAT and CDR2 as FQNNGV. Trimming took 6 bases from V and 7 from J; bases not matched to a gene: 7. The CDR3 loop reads CASRSRLAEEQYF. The CDR3 nucleotides read TGTGCCAGCAGATCCCGACTAGCGGAAGAGCAGTACTTC.

The chain couples TRBV27 to TRBJ2-3; D tentatively reads TRBD1 or TRBD2 (7 bases each). This CDR3 comprises 13 residues. V shed 5 bases and J shed 7 bases, with 13 bases lying between them. CDR1 is MNHEY and CDR2 is SMNVEV in the germline V gene (reference sequence). The CDR3 reads CASSQGGTHTQYF. In nucleotides, the CDR3 is TGTGCCAGCAGTCAGGGGGGGACTCATACGCAGTATTTT.